Listed here are 11 T cell receptor beta chains from one sample, sequenced in a study of beta chain features in type 1 diabetes. Expressed TCRB transcripts were sequenced, since all the RNA that had been isolated was reverse transcribed. Clones were sequenced by immunoSEQ multiplex PCR, and TCRdb holds only the in-frame ones, with some missing. The profile shows approximately 400,000 clones, more than 13% of them singletons. Sequencing input: naive CD4+ T cells from blood. These receptors originate from a young woman in good health.

This clone was counted a few times. The chain couples TRBV2 to TRBJ2-4; no clear D. This CDR3 is built from 12 residues. Trimming removed 2 bases at V and 8 bases at J, with 7 bases between. Per germline, CDR1 SNHLY and CDR2 FYNNEI. The CDR3 DNA reads as TGTGCCAGCAGTGAACTGGGCTACATTCAGTACTTC. The encoded protein is CASSELGYIQYF.

The CDR3 DNA sequence: TGCAGCGTTGCGGGACAGGGAGCTGGTGGCTACACCTTC. It translates to CSVAGQGAGGYTF. The rearrangement joins TRBV29-1 to TRBJ1-2; 9 bases agree with TRBD1. Trimming cost V 4 bases and J 7 bases; bases outside gene matches: 7. There are 13 residues in the CDR3. Germline V gene lookup returns CDR1 SQVTM and CDR2 ANQGSEA.

This clone was observed a few times. The gene calls are TRBV11-2 and TRBJ2-1; 11 nucleotides agree with TRBD2. Germline CDR1 is SGHAT and CDR2 is FQNNGV. Trimming cost V 7 bases and J 5 bases; bases outside gene matches: 4. CDR3 size: 14 residues. The DNA for the CDR3 is TGTGCCAGCAAAACTAGCGGGAGCCACAATGAGCAGTTCTTC. Amino acids: CASKTSGSHNEQFF. Based on the CDR3 plus reference TRBV11-2 and TRBJ2-1, the full variable domain is EAGVAQSPRYKIIEKRQSVAFWCNPISGHATLYWYQQILGQGPKLLIQFQNNGVVDDSQLPKDRFSAERLKGVDSTLKIQPAKLEDSAVYLCASKTSGSHNEQFFGPGTRLTVL.

The rearrangement joins TRBV6-1 to TRBJ2-1; no reliable D call. V was cut by 1 base and J by 8 bases, with 12 bases left in between. Germline V lookup: CDR1 MNHNS, CDR2 SASEGT. This CDR3 is 14 amino acids long. The DNA of the CDR3 is TGTGCCAGCAGTGAAGAACGCCAGGCCCATGAGCAGTTCTTC. Translated: CASSEERQAHEQFF.

This clone has only a few counts. The chain carries TRBV29-1 and TRBJ2-4, with a weak D call TRBD1 (5 bases). The V end lost 7 bases, the J end lost 8 bases, and 18 bases lay between the germline ends. CDR1 and CDR2 from the germline V gene are SQVTM and ANQGSEA. CDR3 size: 13 residues. The CDR3 region has the DNA TGCAGCGGCTCTGGACGGCTAGGGGACATTCAGTACTTC. Protein sequence: CSGSGRLGDIQYF.

This clone came up a few times. The chain links TRBV7-3 to TRBJ2-1; 14 bases fit TRBD2. With V trimmed by 1 base and J by 6 bases, 2 bases remained unmatched. This CDR3 has 16 amino acids. Per the germline V gene, CDR1 is SGHTA and CDR2 is FQGTGA. CDR3 protein: CASSLKTSGGGNEQFF. Written as DNA, the CDR3 is TGTGCCAGCAGCTTAAAGACTAGCGGGGGGGGCAATGAGCAGTTCTTC.

Only a few counts were recorded for this clone. The gene calls are TRBV7-9 and TRBJ2-1; a possible D gene is TRBD2 (5 bases). CDR1 SEHNR and CDR2 FQNEAQ come from the germline V gene (reference sequence). With 1 base removed from V and 8 bases from J, the gap between germline ends came to 15 bases. This CDR3 comprises 15 residues. CDR3 in DNA: TGTGCCAGCAGCTTAGGAGGGCAGCGGAACGATGAGCAGTTCTTC. Protein product: CASSLGGQRNDEQFF. The variable domain in full, with the rest retrieved from reference TRBV7-9 and TRBJ2-1, is DTGVSQNPRHKITKRGQNVTFRCDPISEHNRLYWYRQTLGQGPEFLTYFQNEAQLEKSRLLSDRFSAERPKGSFSTLEIQRTEQGDSAMYLCASSLGGQRNDEQFFGPGTRLTVL.

The rearrangement joins TRBV9 to TRBJ2-3, with D hard to call. The length of the CDR3 is 11 residues. Germline assignment: CDR1 SGDLS and CDR2 YYNGEE. V lost 3 bases and J lost 5, with 4 bases in between. This CDR3 is CASSAQDTQYF. In nucleotides, the CDR3 is TGTGCCAGCAGCGCCCAAGATACGCAGTATTTT.

The sample holds a few counts of this clone. The V and J genes are TRBV29-1 and TRBJ2-7; possibly TRBD2 for D (5 bases). This CDR3 comprises 12 residues. From germline, CDR1 is SQVTM and CDR2 ANQGSEA. Deletions cut 4 bases from V and 4 bases from J, with 11 bases between. The CDR3 spells CSVGTHSYEQYF. CDR3 sequence (DNA): TGCAGCGTTGGGACTCACAGTTACGAGCAGTACTTC.

The chain employs TRBV7-9 and TRBJ1-2, with 7 bases identical to TRBD1. This CDR3 region has 14 residues. Germline values: CDR1 SEHNR, CDR2 FQNEAQ (reference sequence). After removal of 8 bases from V and 7 bases from J, the junction contained 13 bases not matched to a gene. CDR3 amino acids: CASQPTDRAGGYTF. CDR3 nucleotides: TGTGCCAGCCAGCCAACCGACAGGGCGGGTGGCTACACCTTC. The variable domain in full, with the rest retrieved from reference TRBV7-9 and TRBJ1-2, is DTGVSQNPRHKITKRGQNVTFRCDPISEHNRLYWYRQTLGQGPEFLTYFQNEAQLEKSRLLSDRFSAERPKGSFSTLEIQRTEQGDSAMYLCASQPTDRAGGYTFGSGTRLTVV.

This clone was observed a few times. This chain links TRBV28 with TRBJ2-3, with a possible D match to TRBD2 (5 bases). Germline V CDR1 and CDR2: MDHEN, SYDVKM. The CDR3 has 15 amino acids. Trimming removed 5 bases from V and 3 bases from J, with 15 bases in between. The CDR3 region is CASSLSWGETDTQYF. As DNA, the CDR3 is TGTGCCAGCAGTCTCTCTTGGGGAGAAACAGATACGCAGTATTTT. The whole variable domain, filled in from reference TRBV28 and TRBJ2-3, reads DVKVTQSSRYLVKRTGEKVFLECVQDMDHENMFWYRQDPGLGLRLIYFSYDVKMKEKGDIPEGYSVSREKKERFSLILESASTNQTSMYLCASSLSWGETDTQYFGPGTRLTVL.